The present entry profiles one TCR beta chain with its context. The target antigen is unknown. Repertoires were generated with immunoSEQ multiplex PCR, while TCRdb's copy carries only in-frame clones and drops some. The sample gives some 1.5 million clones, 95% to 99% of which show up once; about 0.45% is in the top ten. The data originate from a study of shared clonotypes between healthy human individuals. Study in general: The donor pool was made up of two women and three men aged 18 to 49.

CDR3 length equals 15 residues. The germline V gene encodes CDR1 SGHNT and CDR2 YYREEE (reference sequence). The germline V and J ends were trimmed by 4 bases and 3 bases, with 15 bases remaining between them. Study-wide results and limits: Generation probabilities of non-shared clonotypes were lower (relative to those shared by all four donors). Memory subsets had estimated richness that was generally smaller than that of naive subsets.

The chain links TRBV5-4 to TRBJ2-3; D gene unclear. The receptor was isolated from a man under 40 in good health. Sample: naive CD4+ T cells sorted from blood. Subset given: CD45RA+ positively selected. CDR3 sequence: CASSPRGRRTDTQYF. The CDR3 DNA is TGTGCCAGCAGCCCCCGAGGTAGAAGAACAGATACGCAGTATTTT.